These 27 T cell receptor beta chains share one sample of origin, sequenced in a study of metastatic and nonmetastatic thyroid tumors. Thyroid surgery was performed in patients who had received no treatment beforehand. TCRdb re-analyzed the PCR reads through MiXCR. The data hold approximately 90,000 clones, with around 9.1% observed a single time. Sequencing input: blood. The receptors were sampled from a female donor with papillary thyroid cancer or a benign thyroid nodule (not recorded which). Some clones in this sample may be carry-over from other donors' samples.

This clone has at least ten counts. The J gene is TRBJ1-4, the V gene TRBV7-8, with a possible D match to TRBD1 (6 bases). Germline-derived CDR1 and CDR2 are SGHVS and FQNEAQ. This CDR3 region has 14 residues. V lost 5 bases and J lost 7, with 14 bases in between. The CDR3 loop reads CASSPQRGAEKLFF. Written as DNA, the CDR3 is TGTGCCAGCAGCCCCCAGAGGGGGGCTGAAAAACTGTTTTTT.

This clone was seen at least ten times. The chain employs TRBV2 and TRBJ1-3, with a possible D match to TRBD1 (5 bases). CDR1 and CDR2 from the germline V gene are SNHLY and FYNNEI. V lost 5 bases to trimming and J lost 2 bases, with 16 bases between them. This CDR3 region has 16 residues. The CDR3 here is CASSHSGTFPGNTIYF. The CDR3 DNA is TGTGCCAGCAGTCACTCCGGGACGTTCCCTGGAAACACCATATATTTT.

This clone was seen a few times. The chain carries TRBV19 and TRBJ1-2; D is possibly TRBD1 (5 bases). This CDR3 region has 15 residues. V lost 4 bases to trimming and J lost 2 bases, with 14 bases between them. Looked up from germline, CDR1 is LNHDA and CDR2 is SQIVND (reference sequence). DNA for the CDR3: TGTGCCAGTAGTACTTTTGGTCGGGGGAACTATGGCTACACCTTC. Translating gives CASSTFGRGNYGYTF.

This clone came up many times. In nucleotides, the CDR3 is TGCGCCAGCATGAAAGGGGCAGGGACTGAAGCTTTCTTT. Translated, it gives CASMKGAGTEAFF. The chain recombines TRBV5-1 with TRBJ1-1; D is possibly TRBD1 (5 bases). V was cut by 6 bases and J by 5 bases, with 14 bases left in between. The CDR3 totals 13 residues. In germline, CDR1 is SGHRS, CDR2 YFSETQ.

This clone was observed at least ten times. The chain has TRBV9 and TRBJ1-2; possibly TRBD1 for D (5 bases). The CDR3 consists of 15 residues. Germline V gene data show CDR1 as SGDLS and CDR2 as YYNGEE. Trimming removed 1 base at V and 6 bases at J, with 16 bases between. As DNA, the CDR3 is TGTGCCAGCAGCGTACTAGCAGGGCCGGGGGATGGCTACACCTTC. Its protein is CASSVLAGPGDGYTF.

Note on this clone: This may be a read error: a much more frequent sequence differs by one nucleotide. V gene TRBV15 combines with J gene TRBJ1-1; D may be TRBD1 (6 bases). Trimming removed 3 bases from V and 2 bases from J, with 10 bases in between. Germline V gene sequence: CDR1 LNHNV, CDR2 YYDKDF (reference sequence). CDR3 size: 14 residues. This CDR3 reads CATSSDRINTEAFF. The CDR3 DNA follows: TGTGCCACCAGCAGTGACAGGATAAACACTGAAGCTTTCTTT.

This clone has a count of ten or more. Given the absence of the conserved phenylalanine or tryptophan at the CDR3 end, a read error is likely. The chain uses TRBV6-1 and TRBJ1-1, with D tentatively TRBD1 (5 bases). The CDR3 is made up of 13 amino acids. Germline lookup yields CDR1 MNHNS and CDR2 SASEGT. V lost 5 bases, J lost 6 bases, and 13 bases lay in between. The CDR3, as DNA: TGTGCCAGCAGTCCGCGGGGGGATCCTGAAGCTTTCTCT. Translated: CASSPRGDPEAFS.

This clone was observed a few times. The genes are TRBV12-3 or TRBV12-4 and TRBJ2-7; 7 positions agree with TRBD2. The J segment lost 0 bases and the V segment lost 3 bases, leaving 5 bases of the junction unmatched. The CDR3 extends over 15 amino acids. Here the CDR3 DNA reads TGTGCCAGCAGTTTTCGGGGGGAGAGCTCCTACGAGCAGTACTTC. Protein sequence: CASSFRGESSYEQYF.

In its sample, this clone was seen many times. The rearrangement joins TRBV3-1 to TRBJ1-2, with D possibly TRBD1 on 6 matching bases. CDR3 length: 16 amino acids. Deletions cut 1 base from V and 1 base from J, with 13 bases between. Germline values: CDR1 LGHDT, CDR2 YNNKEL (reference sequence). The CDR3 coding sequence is TGTGCCAGCAGCCAAGCCGGGACAATACTTAACTATGGCTACACCTTC. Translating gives CASSQAGTILNYGYTF.

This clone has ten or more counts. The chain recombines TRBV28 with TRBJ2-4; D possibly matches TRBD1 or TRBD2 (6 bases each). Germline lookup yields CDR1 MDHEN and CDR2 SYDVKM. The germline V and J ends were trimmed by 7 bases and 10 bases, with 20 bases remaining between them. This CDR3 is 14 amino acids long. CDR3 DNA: TGTGCCAGCACCAAAACAGGGACGGCGGGGATTCAGTACTTC. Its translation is CASTKTGTAGIQYF.

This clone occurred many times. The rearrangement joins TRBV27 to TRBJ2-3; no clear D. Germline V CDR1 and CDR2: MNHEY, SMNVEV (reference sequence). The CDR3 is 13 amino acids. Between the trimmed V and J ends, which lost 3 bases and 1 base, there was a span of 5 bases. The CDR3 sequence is CASSLMGTDTQYF. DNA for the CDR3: TGTGCCAGCAGTTTGATGGGCACAGATACGCAGTATTTT.

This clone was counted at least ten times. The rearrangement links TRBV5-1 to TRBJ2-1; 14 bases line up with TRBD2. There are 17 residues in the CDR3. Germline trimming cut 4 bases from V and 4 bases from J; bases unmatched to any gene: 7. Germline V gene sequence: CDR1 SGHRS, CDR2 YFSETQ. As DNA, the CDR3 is TGCGCCAGCAGCCGGACTAGCGGGGGGTCGGGGTACAATGAGCAGTTCTTC. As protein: CASSRTSGGSGYNEQFF.

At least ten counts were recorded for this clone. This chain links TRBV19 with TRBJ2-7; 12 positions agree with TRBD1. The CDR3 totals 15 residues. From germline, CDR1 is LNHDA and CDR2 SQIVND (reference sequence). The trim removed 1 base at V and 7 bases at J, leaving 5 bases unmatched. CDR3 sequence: CASSIVGTGGREQYF. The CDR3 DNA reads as TGTGCCAGTAGTATAGTTGGGACAGGGGGCCGGGAGCAGTACTTC.

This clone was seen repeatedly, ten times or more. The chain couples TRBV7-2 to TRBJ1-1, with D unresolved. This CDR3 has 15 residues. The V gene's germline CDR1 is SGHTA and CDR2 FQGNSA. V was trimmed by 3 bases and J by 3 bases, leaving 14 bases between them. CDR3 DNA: TGTGCCAGCAGCTTGATGCGGACTCAGGACACTGAAGCTTTCTTT. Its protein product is CASSLMRTQDTEAFF.

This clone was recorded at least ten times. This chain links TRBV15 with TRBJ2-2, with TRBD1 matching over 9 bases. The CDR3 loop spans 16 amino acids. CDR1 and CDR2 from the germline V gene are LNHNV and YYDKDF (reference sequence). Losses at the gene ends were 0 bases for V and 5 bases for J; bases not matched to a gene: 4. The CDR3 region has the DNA TGTGCCACCAGCAGAGAGGGGGACAGGGCGACCGGGGAGCTGTTTTTT. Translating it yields CATSREGDRATGELFF.

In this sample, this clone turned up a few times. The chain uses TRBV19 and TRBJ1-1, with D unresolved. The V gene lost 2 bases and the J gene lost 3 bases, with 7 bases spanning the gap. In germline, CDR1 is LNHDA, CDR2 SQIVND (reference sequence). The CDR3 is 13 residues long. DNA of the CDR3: TGTGCCAGTAGTATAAGTAGTTACACTGAAGCTTTCTTT. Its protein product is CASSISSYTEAFF.

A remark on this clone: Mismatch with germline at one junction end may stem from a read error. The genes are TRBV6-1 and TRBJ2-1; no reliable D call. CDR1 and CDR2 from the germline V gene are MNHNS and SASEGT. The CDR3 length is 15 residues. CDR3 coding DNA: TGTGCCAGCAGTGAAGAGTCCTGCTCCTACAATGAGCATTTCTTC. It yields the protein CASSEESCSYNEHFF.

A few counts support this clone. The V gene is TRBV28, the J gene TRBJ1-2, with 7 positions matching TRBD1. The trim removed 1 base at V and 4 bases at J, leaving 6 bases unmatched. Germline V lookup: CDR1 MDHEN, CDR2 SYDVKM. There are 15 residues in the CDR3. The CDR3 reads CASSLSFGTAYGYTF. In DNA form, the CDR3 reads TGTGCCAGCAGTTTATCGTTCGGGACAGCCTATGGCTACACCTTC.

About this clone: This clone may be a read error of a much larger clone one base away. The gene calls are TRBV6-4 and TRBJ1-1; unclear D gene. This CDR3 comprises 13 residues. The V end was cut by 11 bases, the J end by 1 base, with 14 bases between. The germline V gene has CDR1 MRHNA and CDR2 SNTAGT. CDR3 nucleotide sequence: TGTGCCGGCTCCCGGGAGGGGAACACTGAAGCTTTCTTT. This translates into CAGSREGNTEAFF.

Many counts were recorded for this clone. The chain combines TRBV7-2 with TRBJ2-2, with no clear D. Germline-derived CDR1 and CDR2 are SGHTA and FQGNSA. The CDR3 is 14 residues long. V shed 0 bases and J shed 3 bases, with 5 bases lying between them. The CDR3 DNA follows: TGTGCCAGCAGCTTAGCTAGCTACACCGGGGAGCTGTTTTTT. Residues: CASSLASYTGELFF.

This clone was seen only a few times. CDR3 nucleotides: TGTGCCAGCAGCTTTAGACCCGTCAGCAGCTCCTACGAGCAGTACTTC. Its translation is CASSFRPVSSSYEQYF. The V and J genes are TRBV6-1 and TRBJ2-7; no firm D call. Germline V gene sequence: CDR1 MNHNS, CDR2 SASEGT. The CDR3 totals 16 residues. Trimming pared 6 bases from V and 0 bases from J, leaving 18 bases between.

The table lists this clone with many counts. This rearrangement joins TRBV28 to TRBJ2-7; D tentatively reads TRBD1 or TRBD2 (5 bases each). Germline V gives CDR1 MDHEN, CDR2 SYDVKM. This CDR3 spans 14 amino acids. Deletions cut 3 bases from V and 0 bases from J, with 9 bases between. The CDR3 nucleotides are TGTGCCAGCAGTTTCGGGACCTACTCCTACGAGCAGTACTTC. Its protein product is CASSFGTYSYEQYF.

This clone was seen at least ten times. The CDR3 is CASSQLSGVGTDTQYF. For the CDR3, the DNA is TGTGCCAGCAGCCAACTTAGCGGGGTGGGCACAGATACGCAGTATTTT. J is TRBJ2-3 and V is TRBV11-3, with 8 positions matching TRBD2. The germline V gene encodes CDR1 SGHNT and CDR2 YENEEA. This CDR3 has 16 residues. Trimming cost V 5 bases and J 1 base; bases outside gene matches: 8.

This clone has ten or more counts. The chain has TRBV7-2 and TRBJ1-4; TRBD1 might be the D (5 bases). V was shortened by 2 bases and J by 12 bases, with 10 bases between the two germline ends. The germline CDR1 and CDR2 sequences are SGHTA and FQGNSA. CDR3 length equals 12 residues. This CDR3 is CASSLRRDELFF. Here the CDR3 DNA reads TGTGCCAGCAGCTTACGAAGGGACGAACTGTTTTTT.

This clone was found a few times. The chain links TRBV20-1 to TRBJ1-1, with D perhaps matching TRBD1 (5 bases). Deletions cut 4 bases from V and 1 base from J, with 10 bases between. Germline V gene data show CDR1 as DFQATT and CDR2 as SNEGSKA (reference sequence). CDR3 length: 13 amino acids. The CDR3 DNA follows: TGCAGTGCTACCCCACAGGCGAACACTGAAGCTTTCTTT. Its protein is CSATPQANTEAFF.

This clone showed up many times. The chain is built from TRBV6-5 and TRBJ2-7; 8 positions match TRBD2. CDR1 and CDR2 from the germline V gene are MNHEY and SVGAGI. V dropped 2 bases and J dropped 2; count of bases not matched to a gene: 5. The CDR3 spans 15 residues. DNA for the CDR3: TGTGCCAGCAGTTACGTCGGCGGGGGGACCTACGAGCAGTACTTC. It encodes CASSYVGGGTYEQYF.

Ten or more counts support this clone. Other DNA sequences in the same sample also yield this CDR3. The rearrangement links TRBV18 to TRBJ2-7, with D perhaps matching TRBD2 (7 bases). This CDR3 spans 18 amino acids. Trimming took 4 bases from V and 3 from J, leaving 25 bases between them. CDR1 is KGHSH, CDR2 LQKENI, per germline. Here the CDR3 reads CASSLNLQVTGGRYEQYF. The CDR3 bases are TGTGCCAGCTCACTAAACCTACAGGTTACCGGGGGGCGCTACGAGCAGTACTTC.